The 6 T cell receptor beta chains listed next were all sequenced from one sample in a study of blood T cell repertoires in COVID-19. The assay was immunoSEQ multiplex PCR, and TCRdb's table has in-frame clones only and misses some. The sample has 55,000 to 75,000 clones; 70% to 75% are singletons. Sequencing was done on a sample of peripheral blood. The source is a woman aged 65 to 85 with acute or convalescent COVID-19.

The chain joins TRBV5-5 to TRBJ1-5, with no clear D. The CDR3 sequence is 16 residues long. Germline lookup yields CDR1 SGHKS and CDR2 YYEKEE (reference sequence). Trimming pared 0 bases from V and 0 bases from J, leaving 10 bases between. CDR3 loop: CASSLDGAYSNQPQHF. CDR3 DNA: TGTGCCAGCAGCTTGGATGGTGCCTATAGCAATCAGCCCCAGCATTTT.

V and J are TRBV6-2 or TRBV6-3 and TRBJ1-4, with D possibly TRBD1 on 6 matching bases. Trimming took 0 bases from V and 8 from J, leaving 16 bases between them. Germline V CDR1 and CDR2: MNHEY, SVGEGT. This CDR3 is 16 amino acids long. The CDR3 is CASSYSSSGVDEKLFF. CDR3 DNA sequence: TGTGCCAGCAGTTACTCGAGCTCAGGGGTCGACGAAAAACTGTTTTTT.

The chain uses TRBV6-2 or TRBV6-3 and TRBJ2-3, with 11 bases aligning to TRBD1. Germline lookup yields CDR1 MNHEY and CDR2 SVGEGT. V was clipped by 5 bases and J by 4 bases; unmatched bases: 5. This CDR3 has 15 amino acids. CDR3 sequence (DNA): TGTGCCAGCAGTACGGGACAGGGGGTGGCAGATACGCAGTATTTT. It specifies CASSTGQGVADTQYF.

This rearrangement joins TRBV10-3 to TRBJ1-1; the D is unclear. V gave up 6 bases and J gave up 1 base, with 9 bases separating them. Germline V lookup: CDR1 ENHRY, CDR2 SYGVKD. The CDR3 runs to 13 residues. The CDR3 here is CAIRGVQNTEAFF. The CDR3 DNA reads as TGTGCCATCAGGGGAGTACAGAACACTGAAGCTTTCTTT.

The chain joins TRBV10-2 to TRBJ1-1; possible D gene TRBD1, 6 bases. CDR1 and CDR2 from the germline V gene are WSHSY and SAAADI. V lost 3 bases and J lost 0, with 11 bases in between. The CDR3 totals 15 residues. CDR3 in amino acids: CASSDPDRMNTEAFF. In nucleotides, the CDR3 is TGCGCCAGCAGTGACCCGGACAGAATGAACACTGAAGCTTTCTTT.

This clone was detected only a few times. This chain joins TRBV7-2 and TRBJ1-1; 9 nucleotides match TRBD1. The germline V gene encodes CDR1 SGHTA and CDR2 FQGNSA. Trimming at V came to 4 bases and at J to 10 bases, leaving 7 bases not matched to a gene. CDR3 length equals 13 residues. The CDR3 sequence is CASSYIQGQGAFF. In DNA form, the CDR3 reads TGTGCCAGCAGCTACATTCAGGGACAGGGAGCTTTCTTT.